This TCR beta chain was captured in a study of blood T cell repertoires in COVID-19. Study at large: Researchers got acute and convalescent COVID-19 samples from the United States, Italy and Spain. PBMCs, B-cell-depleted T cells, or T cells provided the cDNA or gDNA that made up the material.

As handled by the study authors: Amplifying reference gene primers gave estimates of nucleated cell counts. Method: immunoSEQ multiplex PCR; TCRdb's copy keeps in-frame clones and lacks some. V, J and clone size reflect that table, while D and trimming were determined from the DNA. The top ten hold 11% of the sample, which has 70,000 or so clones, 80% to 90% seen once. This clone was observed a single time. This CDR3 has 16 amino acids. CDR1 is SQVTM, CDR2 ANQGSEA, per germline. V lost 4 bases, J lost 0 bases, and 9 bases stayed unmatched. The sequence derives from a man in his 70s with active or convalescent COVID-19. Sequencing used peripheral blood. The chain uses TRBV29-1 and TRBJ1-1; 9 bases map to TRBD1. The CDR3 nucleotides are TGCAGCGTTGCGGGACAGGGAACCACCATGAACACTGAAGCTTTCTTT. Residues: CSVAGQGTTMNTEAFF.